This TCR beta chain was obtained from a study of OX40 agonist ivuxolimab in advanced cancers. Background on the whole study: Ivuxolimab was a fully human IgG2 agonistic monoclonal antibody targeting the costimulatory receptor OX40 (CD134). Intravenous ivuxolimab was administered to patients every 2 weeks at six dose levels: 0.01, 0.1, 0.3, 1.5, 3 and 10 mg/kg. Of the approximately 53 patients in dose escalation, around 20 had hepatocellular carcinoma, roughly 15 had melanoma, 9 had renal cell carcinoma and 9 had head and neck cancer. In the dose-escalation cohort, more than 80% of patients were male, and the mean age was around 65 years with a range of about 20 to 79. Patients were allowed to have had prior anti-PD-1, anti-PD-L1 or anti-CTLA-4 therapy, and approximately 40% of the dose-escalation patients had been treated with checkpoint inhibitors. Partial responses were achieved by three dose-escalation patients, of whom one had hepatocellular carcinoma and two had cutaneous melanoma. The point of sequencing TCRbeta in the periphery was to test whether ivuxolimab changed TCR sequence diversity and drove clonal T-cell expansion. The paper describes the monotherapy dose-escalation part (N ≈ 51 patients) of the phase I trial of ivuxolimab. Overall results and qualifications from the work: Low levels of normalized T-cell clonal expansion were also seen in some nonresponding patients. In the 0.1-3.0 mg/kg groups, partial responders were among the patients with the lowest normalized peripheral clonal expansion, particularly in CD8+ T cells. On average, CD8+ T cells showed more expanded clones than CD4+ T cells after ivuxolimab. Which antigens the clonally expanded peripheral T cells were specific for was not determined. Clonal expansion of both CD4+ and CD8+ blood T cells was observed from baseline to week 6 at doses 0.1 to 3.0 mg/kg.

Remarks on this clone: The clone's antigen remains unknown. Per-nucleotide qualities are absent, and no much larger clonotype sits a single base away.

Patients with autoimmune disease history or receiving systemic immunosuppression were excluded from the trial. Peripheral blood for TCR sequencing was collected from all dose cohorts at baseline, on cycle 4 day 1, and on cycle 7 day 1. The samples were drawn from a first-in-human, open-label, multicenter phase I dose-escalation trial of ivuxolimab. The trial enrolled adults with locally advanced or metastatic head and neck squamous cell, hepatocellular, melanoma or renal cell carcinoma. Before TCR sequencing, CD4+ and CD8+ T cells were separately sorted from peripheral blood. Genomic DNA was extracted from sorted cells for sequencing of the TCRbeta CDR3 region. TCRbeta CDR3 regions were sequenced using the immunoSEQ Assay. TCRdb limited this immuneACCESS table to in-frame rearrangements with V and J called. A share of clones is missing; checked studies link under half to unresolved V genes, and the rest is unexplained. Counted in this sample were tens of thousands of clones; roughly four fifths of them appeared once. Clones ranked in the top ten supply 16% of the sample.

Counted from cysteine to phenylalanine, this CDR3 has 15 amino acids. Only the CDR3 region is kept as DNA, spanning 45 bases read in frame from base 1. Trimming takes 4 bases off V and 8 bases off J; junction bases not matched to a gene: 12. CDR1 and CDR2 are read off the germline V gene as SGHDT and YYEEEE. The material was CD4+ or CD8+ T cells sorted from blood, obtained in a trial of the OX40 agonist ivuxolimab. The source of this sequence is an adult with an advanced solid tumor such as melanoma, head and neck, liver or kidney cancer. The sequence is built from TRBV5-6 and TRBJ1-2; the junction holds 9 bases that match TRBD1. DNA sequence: TGTGCCAGCAGCCTTACCGGGACAGGGCAAAGAGGCTACACCTTC. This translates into CASSLTGTGQRGYTF.